This T cell receptor beta chain was sequenced during a study of breast tumors, draining lymph nodes, adjacent tissues. Whole-study results and caveats: Data only fit, rather than demonstrated, lymph node origin of most tumor T cells. Compared with lymph nodes, tumors were less diverse; compared with nontumor tissue, more.

A remark on this clonotype: Its specificity is unknown.

TCRdb re-called the multiplex PCR reads with MiXCR, one entry per CDR3 protein. Among about 60,000 distinct CDR3 sequences, around three fifths were seen once, and the ten largest hold approximately 18%. V lost 6 bases, J lost 0 bases, and 3 bases stayed unmatched. The germline gives CDR1 SNHLY, CDR2 FYNNEI. The CDR3 totals 14 residues. The genes are TRBV2 and TRBJ2-7; 9 bases are shared with TRBD1. The source material was breast tumor tissue. The TCR comes from a female donor with breast cancer. Some clones in this sample may be carry-over from other donors' samples. CDR3 nucleotides: TGTGCCAGCAGCATGACAGGGGGCTCCTACGAGCAGTACTTC. This gives the protein CASSMTGGSYEQYF. Full variable domain (remainder filled in from reference TRBV2 and TRBJ2-7): EPEVTQTPSHQVTQMGQEVILRCVPISNHLYFYWYRQILGQKVEFLVSFYNNEISEKSEIFDDQFSVERPDGSNFTLKIRSTKLEDSAMYFCASSMTGGSYEQYFGPGTRLTVT.